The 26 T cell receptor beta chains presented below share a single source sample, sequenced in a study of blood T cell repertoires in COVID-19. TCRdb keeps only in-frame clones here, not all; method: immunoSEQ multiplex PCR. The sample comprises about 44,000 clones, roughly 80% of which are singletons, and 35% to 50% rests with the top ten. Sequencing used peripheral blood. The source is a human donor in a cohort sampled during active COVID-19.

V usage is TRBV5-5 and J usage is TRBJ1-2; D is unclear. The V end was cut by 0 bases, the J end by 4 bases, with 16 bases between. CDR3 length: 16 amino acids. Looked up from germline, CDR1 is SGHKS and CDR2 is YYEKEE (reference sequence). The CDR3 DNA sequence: TGTGCCAGCAGCTTGGAAGACGCCCCAGGACTCTATGGCTACACCTTC. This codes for CASSLEDAPGLYGYTF.

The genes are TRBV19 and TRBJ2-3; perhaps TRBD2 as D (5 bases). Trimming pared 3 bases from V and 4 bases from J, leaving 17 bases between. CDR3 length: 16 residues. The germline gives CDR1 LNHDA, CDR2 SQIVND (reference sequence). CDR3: CASSMNRGSSADTQYF. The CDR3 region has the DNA TGTGCCAGTAGTATGAATCGGGGATCTTCGGCAGATACGCAGTATTTT. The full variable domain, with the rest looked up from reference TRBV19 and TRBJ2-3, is DGGITQSPKYLFRKEGQNVTLSCEQNLNHDAMYWYRQDPGQGLRLIYYSQIVNDFQKGDIAEGYSVSREKKESFPLTVTSAQKNPTAFYLCASSMNRGSSADTQYFGPGTRLTVL.

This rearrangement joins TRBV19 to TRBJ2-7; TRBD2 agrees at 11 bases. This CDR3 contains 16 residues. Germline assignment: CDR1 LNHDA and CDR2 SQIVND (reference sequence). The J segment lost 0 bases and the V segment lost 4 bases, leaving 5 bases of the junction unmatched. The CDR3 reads CASSTPTSGGSYEQYF. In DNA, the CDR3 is TGTGCCAGTAGTACTCCTACTAGCGGGGGCTCCTACGAGCAGTACTTC. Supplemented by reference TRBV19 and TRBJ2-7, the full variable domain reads DGGITQSPKYLFRKEGQNVTLSCEQNLNHDAMYWYRQDPGQGLRLIYYSQIVNDFQKGDIAEGYSVSREKKESFPLTVTSAQKNPTAFYLCASSTPTSGGSYEQYFGPGTRLTVT.

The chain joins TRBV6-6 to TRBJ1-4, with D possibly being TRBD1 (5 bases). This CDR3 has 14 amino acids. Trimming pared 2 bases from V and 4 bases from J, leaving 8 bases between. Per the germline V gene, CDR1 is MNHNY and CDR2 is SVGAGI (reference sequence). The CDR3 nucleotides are TGTGCCAGCAGTTACCGACAGAGTAATGAAAAACTGTTTTTT. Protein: CASSYRQSNEKLFF.

In DNA, the CDR3 is TGTGCCAGCAGTTACTCCGGGGGGCTGGGTTCACCCCTCCACTTT. It translates to CASSYSGGLGSPLHF. The chain joins TRBV6-5 to TRBJ1-6; a possible D gene is TRBD1 (6 bases). V lost 0 bases, J lost 9 bases, and 12 bases lay in between. Germline V CDR1 and CDR2: MNHEY, SVGAGI. CDR3 length: 15 amino acids.

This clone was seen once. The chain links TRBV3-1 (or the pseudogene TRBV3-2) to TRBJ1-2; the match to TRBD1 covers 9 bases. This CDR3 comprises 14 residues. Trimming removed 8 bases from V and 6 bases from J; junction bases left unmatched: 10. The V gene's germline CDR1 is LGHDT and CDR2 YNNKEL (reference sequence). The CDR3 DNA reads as TGTGCCAGCGGAAACAGGGGGCATTATGATGGCTACACCTTC. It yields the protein CASGNRGHYDGYTF.

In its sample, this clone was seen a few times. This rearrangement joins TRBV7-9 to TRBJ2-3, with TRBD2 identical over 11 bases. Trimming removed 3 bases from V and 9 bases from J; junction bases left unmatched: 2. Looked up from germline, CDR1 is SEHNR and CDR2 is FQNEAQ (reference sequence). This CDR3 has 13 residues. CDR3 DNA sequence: TGTGCCAGCAGCTTCGGGACTAGCGGCACGCAGTATTTT. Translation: CASSFGTSGTQYF.

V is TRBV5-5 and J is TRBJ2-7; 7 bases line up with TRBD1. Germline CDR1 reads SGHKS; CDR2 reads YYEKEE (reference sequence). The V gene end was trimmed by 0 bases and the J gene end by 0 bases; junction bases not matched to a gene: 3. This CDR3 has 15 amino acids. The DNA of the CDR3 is TGTGCCAGCAGCTTGGAAGGGGACAGCTCCTACGAGCAGTACTTC. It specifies CASSLEGDSSYEQYF.

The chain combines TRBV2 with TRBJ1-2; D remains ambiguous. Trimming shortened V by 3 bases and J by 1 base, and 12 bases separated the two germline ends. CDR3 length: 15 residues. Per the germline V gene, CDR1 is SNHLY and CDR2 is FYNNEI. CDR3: CASSEAGGVNYGYTF. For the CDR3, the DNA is TGTGCCAGCAGTGAGGCCGGAGGAGTTAACTATGGCTACACCTTC.

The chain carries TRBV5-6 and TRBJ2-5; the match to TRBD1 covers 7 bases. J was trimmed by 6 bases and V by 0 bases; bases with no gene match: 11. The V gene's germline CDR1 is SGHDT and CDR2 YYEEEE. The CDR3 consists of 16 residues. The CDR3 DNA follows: TGTGCCAGCAGCTTGGCGACAGGGACAACCGGGAAGACCCAGTACTTC. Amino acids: CASSLATGTTGKTQYF.

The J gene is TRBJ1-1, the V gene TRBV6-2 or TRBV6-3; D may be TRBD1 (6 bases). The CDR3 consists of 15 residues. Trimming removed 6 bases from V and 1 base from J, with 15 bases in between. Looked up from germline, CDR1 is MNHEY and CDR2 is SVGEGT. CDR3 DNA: TGTGCCAGCAGCAACCCCGGCAGGGGGAACACTGAAGCTTTCTTT. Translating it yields CASSNPGRGNTEAFF.

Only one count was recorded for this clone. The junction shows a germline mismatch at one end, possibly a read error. CDR3 amino acids: CASSLAGTGPGRQFF. The CDR3 region has the DNA TGTGCTAGCAGCTTAGCCGGGACAGGGCCCGGGCGGCAGTTCTTC. V and J are TRBV7-7 and TRBJ2-1, with TRBD1 identical over 9 bases. The CDR3 has 15 residues. In germline, CDR1 is SSHAT, CDR2 FNYEAQ (reference sequence).

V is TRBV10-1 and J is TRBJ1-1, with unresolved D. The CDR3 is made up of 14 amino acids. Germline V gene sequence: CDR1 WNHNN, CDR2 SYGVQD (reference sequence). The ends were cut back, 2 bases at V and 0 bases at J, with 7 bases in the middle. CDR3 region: CASSEDKMNTEAFF. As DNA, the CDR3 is TGCGCCAGCAGTGAGGACAAAATGAACACTGAAGCTTTCTTT.

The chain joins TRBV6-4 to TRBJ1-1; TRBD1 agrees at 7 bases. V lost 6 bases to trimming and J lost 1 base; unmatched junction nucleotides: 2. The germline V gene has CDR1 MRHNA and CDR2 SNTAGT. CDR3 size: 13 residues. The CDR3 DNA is TGTGCCAGCAGGACAGGGAGGAACACTGAAGCTTTCTTT. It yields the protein CASRTGRNTEAFF.

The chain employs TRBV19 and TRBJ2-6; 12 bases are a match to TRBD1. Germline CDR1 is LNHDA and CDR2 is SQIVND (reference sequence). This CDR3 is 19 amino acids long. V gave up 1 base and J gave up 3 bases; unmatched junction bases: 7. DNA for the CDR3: TGTGCCAGTAGTATAGCAGGGGGACAGGGGGCGCGTGGGGCCAACGTCCTGACTTTC. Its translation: CASSIAGGQGARGANVLTF.

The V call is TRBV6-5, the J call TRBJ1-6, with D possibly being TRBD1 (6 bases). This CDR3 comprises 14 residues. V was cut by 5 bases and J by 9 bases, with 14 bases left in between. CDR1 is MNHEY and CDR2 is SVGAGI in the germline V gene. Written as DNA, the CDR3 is TGTGCCAGCAGTCCGGATACAGGGATTTCACCCCTCCACTTT. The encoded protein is CASSPDTGISPLHF.

As DNA, the CDR3 is TGTGCCAGCAGTTACGGAGTTGGGACAGGGGGCTGGGCCCTCCACTTT. Its protein is CASSYGVGTGGWALHF. The V call is TRBV6-5, the J call TRBJ1-6; TRBD1 matches at 12 bases. Germline loops: CDR1 MNHEY, CDR2 SVGAGI. V dropped 2 bases and J dropped 14; count of bases not matched to a gene: 10. The CDR3 has 16 amino acids.

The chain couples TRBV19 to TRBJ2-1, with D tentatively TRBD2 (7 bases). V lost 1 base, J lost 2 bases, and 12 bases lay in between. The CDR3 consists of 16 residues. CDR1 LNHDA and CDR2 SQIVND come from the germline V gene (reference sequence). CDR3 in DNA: TGTGCCAGTAGTATAGTTGCGGGGGCTCCCTACAATGAGCAGTTCTTC. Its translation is CASSIVAGAPYNEQFF.

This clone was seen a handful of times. The CDR3 is CASSLKRERNWKIYGYTF. The CDR3 DNA follows: TGTGCCAGCAGCTTGAAACGGGAGAGGAACTGGAAAATCTATGGCTACACCTTC. The genes are TRBV5-4 and TRBJ1-2, with D hard to call. From germline, CDR1 is SGHNT and CDR2 YYREEE (reference sequence). Trimming pared 1 base from V and 4 bases from J, leaving 23 bases between. The CDR3 is made up of 18 amino acids.

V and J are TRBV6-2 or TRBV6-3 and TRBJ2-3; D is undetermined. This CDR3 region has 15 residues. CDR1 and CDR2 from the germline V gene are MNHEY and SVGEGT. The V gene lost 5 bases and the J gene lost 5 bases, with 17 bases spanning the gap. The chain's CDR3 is CASSGSEGAGDTQYF. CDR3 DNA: TGTGCCAGCAGTGGCAGCGAAGGCGCTGGAGATACGCAGTATTTT.

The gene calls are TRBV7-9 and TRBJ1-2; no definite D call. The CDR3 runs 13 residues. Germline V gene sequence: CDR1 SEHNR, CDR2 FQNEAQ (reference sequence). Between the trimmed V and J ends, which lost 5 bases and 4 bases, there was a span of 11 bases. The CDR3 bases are TGTGCCAGCAGCATCGGCGGAGTCTATGGCTACACCTTC. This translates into CASSIGGVYGYTF.

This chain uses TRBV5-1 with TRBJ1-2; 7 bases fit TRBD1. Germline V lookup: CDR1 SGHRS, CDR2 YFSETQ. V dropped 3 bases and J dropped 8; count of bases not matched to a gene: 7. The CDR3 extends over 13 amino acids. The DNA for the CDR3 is TGCGCCAGCAGCTCCGAGGGGGCGCGGGGCTACACCTTC. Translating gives CASSSEGARGYTF.

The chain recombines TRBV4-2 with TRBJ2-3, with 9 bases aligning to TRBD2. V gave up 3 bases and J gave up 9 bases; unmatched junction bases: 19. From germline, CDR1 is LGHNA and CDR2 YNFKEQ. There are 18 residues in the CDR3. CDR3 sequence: CASSQTGGALAGKGTQYF. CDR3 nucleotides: TGTGCCAGCAGCCAGACGGGGGGAGCGCTAGCGGGGAAGGGCACGCAGTATTTT.

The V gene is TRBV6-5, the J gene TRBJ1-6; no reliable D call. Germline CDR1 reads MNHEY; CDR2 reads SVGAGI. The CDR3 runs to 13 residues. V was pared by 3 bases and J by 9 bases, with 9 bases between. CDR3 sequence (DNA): TGTGCCAGCAGTTATGGAGCGAGTTCACCCCTCCACTTT. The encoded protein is CASSYGASSPLHF.

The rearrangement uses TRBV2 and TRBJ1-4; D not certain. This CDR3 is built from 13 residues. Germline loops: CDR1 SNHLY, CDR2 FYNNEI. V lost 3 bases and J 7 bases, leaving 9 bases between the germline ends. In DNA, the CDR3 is TGTGCCAGCAGTGATAGTAACGGTGAAAAACTGTTTTTT. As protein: CASSDSNGEKLFF.

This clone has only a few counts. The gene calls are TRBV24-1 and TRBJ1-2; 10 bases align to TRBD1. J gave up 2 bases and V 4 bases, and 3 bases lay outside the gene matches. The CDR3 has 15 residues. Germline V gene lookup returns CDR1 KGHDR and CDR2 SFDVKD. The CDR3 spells CATSDPTGGNYGYTF. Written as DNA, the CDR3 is TGTGCCACCAGTGACCCGACAGGGGGCAACTATGGCTACACCTTC.